This T cell receptor beta chain was profiled in a study of identical twins. TCRdb processed the 5' RACE reads anew with MiXCR; each CDR3 protein has one entry. The sample has approximately 690,000 distinct CDR3 sequences, 5.5% to 6.5% seen once; the top ten hold 1.5% to 2%. V was cut by 5 bases and J by 1 base, with 15 bases left in between. Germline V gene data show CDR1 as LGHNA and CDR2 as YSLEER. The CDR3 extends over 16 amino acids. The sequenced sample was naive T cells sorted from blood. This clonotype was obtained from a man between 18 and 35 years old in good health. The chain employs TRBV4-3 and TRBJ2-1; no firm D call. Written as DNA, the CDR3 is TGCGCCAGCAGCGCGCCTAGTAGGCGGTCCTACAATGAGCAGTTCTTC. This codes for CASSAPSRRSYNEQFF.